Presented here are 20 T cell receptor beta chains from one specimen sequenced in a study of breast tumors, draining lymph nodes, adjacent tissues. Samples came from axillary lymph nodes draining the breast cancer. TCRdb independently ran MiXCR on the multiplex PCR reads; one entry per CDR3 protein. This table holds about 110,000 distinct CDR3 sequences, more than 25% found once. Sequencing was performed on axillary lymph node tissue. Every receptor here comes from a female donor with breast cancer. Some clones in this sample may be carry-over from other donors' samples.

Many counts were recorded for this clonotype. The chain has TRBV2 and TRBJ2-7; no firm D call. Trimming cost V 6 bases and J 5 bases, with 11 bases left between them. The CDR3 totals 12 residues. The germline V gene has CDR1 SNHLY and CDR2 FYNNEI. Here the CDR3 DNA reads TGTGCCAGCAGACAGCAAAAGAACGAGCAGTACTTC. This sequence encodes CASRQQKNEQYF.

This clonotype was detected a few times. This could be a read error, since a much larger clone is one nucleotide away. This chain links TRBV7-9 with TRBJ1-3, with TRBD1 matching 7 bases. CDR1 and CDR2 (germline): SEHNR, FQNEAQ (reference sequence). The CDR3 covers 15 residues. Trimming cost V 8 bases and J 0 bases; bases outside gene matches: 7. This CDR3 reads CASFMEGASGNTIYF. Written as DNA, the CDR3 is TGTGCCAGCTTCATGGAGGGGGCCTCTGGAAACACCATATATTTT.

There are many counts of this clonotype. The chain links TRBV20-1 to TRBJ2-3, with TRBD2 identical over 13 bases. This CDR3 is 15 amino acids long. The V gene end was trimmed by 2 bases and the J gene end by 4 bases; junction bases not matched to a gene: 3. Germline lookup yields CDR1 DFQATT and CDR2 SNEGSKA (reference sequence). CDR3: CSARPGLAGADTQYF. The CDR3 DNA reads as TGCAGTGCTAGACCCGGACTAGCGGGAGCAGATACGCAGTATTTT.

For this clonotype: This likely comes from a read error, as the CDR3 has no conserved phenylalanine or tryptophan at its end. The V call is TRBV10-3, the J call TRBJ2-7; D might be TRBD2 (6 bases). CDR1 is ENHRY and CDR2 is SYGVKD in the germline V gene. This CDR3 is 15 amino acids long. Here the CDR3 reads CDISESRREEYEQYY. CDR3 nucleotides: TGTGACATCAGTGAGTCGAGGAGGGAAGAATACGAGCAGTACTAC.

This clonotype was seen at least ten times. The V call is TRBV20-1, the J call TRBJ1-3; TRBD1 matches 9 bases. This CDR3 contains 19 residues. V shed 4 bases and J 0 bases; nucleotides not matched to a gene: 16. The germline CDR1 and CDR2 sequences are DFQATT and SNEGSKA (reference sequence). CDR3 protein: CSAISTGGLTTFSGNTIYF. DNA of the CDR3: TGCAGTGCTATATCAACAGGGGGCCTTACTACCTTCTCTGGAAACACCATATATTTT.

This clonotype was seen ten or more times. The gene calls are TRBV19 and TRBJ2-2, with D perhaps matching TRBD1 or TRBD2 (6 bases each). Germline V gene lookup returns CDR1 LNHDA and CDR2 SQIVND (reference sequence). The CDR3 is made up of 14 amino acids. V was shortened by 9 bases and J by 1 base, with 12 bases between the two germline ends. The CDR3 region is CASRGGGNTGELFF. CDR3 DNA: TGTGCCAGCAGAGGGGGAGGGAACACCGGGGAGCTGTTTTTT.

In its sample, this clonotype was seen many times. This chain joins TRBV6-2 or TRBV6-3 and TRBJ1-2, with TRBD1 matching over 9 bases. From germline, CDR1 is MNHEY and CDR2 SVGEGT. The V gene end was trimmed by 7 bases and the J gene end by 2 bases; junction bases not matched to a gene: 5. This CDR3 is built from 14 residues. CDR3 loop: CASNPGTGNYGYTF. The CDR3 DNA reads as TGTGCCAGCAACCCCGGGACAGGGAACTATGGCTACACCTTC.

This chain links TRBV6-6 with TRBJ2-7; possibly TRBD1 or TRBD2 for D (5 bases each). V lost 5 bases, J lost 0 bases, and 20 bases lay in between. The CDR3 consists of 17 residues. Germline-derived CDR1 and CDR2 are MNHNY and SVGAGI (reference sequence). The CDR3 spells CASSPDKEGRISYEQYF. DNA for the CDR3: TGTGCCAGCAGTCCTGATAAAGAGGGACGGATCTCCTACGAGCAGTACTTC.

This clonotype showed up many times. The V gene is TRBV5-1, the J gene TRBJ1-2, with D possibly matching TRBD1 (5 bases). Trimming removed 0 bases at V and 3 bases at J, with 9 bases between. There are 14 residues in the CDR3. CDR1 is SGHRS and CDR2 is YFSETQ in the germline V gene. CDR3 amino acids: CASSLAGVDYGYTF. CDR3 coding DNA: TGCGCCAGCAGCTTGGCGGGGGTCGACTATGGCTACACCTTC. Full variable domain (missing parts from reference TRBV5-1 and TRBJ1-2): KAGVTQTPRYLIKTRGQQVTLSCSPISGHRSVSWYQQTPGQGLQFLFEYFSETQRNKGNFPGRFSGRQFSNSRSEMNVSTLELGDSALYLCASSLAGVDYGYTFGSGTRLTVV.

This clonotype has a count of ten or more. The chain combines TRBV13 with TRBJ2-5; 11 nucleotides match TRBD2. Per the germline V gene, CDR1 is PRHDT and CDR2 is FYEKMQ (reference sequence). The V segment lost 5 bases and the J segment 4 bases; nucleotides outside the gene matches: 6. The length of the CDR3 is 15 residues. CDR3 in DNA: TGTGCCAGCAGCCCTGCTGGACTAGCGGGAGAGACCCAGTACTTC. Amino acids: CASSPAGLAGETQYF.

The sample holds many counts of this clonotype. One junction end disagrees with the germline gene, perhaps due to a read error. The V and J genes are TRBV6-5 and TRBJ1-3; D remains ambiguous. The germline gives CDR1 MNHEY, CDR2 SVGAGI. This CDR3 is built from 16 residues. The CDR3 bases are TGTGCCAGCAGTCACTCGGGTCGCCGGGGTGGAAACACCATATATTTT. Its protein product is CASSHSGRRGGNTIYF.

The rearrangement links TRBV27 to TRBJ2-1; D is perhaps TRBD1 (5 bases). This CDR3 has 15 residues. Trimming took 7 bases from V and 1 from J, leaving 14 bases between them. Per the germline V gene, CDR1 is MNHEY and CDR2 is SMNVEV (reference sequence). CDR3 coding DNA: TGTGCCAGCAAAAGACAGTTTCAGTCCTACAATGAGCAGTTCTTC. It is translated as CASKRQFQSYNEQFF.

This clonotype has ten or more counts. This chain connects TRBV5-1 to TRBJ2-1, with D possibly called TRBD1 or TRBD2 (6 bases each). The CDR3 spans 13 residues. Trimming removed 0 bases at V and 10 bases at J, with 11 bases between. Germline CDR1 SGHRS, CDR2 YFSETQ. The CDR3 sequence is CASSLELGGEQFF. Written as DNA, the CDR3 is TGCGCCAGCAGCTTGGAATTGGGGGGCGAGCAGTTCTTC.

The chain links TRBV20-1 to TRBJ2-3; the match to TRBD2 covers 10 bases. Germline CDR1 and CDR2: DFQATT and SNEGSKA (reference sequence). The CDR3 contains 14 residues. The V gene end was trimmed by 7 bases and the J gene end by 8 bases; junction bases not matched to a gene: 12. CDR3 loop: CSVPSGSGSATQYF. DNA for the CDR3: TGCAGTGTACCTAGCGGGAGTGGGTCAGCTACGCAGTATTTT.

This clonotype was counted many times. V is TRBV6-2 or TRBV6-3 and J is TRBJ1-5; D is uncertain. There are 16 residues in the CDR3. CDR1 is MNHEY, CDR2 SVGEGT, per germline. V gave up 0 bases and J gave up 0 bases, with 9 bases separating them. The CDR3, as DNA: TGTGCCAGCAGTTACTCGACGGGAAATAGCAATCAGCCCCAGCATTTT. Translation: CASSYSTGNSNQPQHF.

V and J are TRBV19 and TRBJ2-7; D not certain. The CDR3 spans 16 residues. Trimming stripped 5 bases from V and 0 bases from J, with 17 bases between. Germline V lookup: CDR1 LNHDA, CDR2 SQIVND (reference sequence). CDR3 sequence reads: CASSSKGLGSSYEQYF. As DNA, the CDR3 is TGTGCCAGTAGTTCAAAAGGGCTGGGAAGCTCCTACGAGCAGTACTTC.

V is TRBV6-6 and J is TRBJ2-2, with 9 bases aligning to TRBD1. Germline loops: CDR1 MNHNY, CDR2 SVGAGI (reference sequence). This CDR3 is built from 16 residues. After removal of 9 bases from V and 6 bases from J, the junction contained 14 bases not matched to a gene. This CDR3 is CASYRRDRELSGELFF. The DNA for the CDR3 is TGTGCCAGTTATCGCCGGGACAGGGAGTTGTCCGGGGAGCTGTTTTTT.

This clonotype occurred many times. V usage is TRBV6-5 and J usage is TRBJ2-3, with D uncertain. The CDR3 consists of 14 residues. CDR1 is MNHEY and CDR2 is SVGAGI in the germline V gene. V lost 10 bases and J lost 0, with 14 bases in between. CDR3 nucleotides: TGTGCCACCAAAATAGCCGATAGCACAGATACGCAGTATTTT. Translation: CATKIADSTDTQYF.

Concerning this clonotype itself: Compared with germline, one end of the junction differs, possibly owing to a read error. The gene calls are TRBV9 and TRBJ1-2; 10 bases agree with TRBD1. CDR3 length: 15 residues. Germline lookup yields CDR1 SGDLS and CDR2 YYNGEE. The CDR3 sequence: CACSALTGGGHGSTF. In DNA, the CDR3 is TGTGCCTGCAGCGCCTTGACAGGGGGCGGCCATGGCTCCACCTTC.

This clonotype was found many times. The gene calls are TRBV20-1 and TRBJ2-7, with 7 nucleotides matching TRBD1. This CDR3 comprises 13 residues. J gave up 6 bases and V 4 bases, and 9 bases lay outside the gene matches. The germline CDR1 and CDR2 sequences are DFQATT and SNEGSKA (reference sequence). The CDR3 sequence: CSAKPDRASEQYF. The CDR3 nucleotides are TGCAGTGCTAAGCCAGACAGGGCCTCCGAGCAGTACTTC.